This T cell receptor (beta chain) was retrieved from a study of blood T cell repertoires in COVID-19. As for the study in general: COVID-19 samples collected from the United States, Italy and Spain covered acute and convalescent phases. T cells, B-cell-depleted T cells, or PBMCs supplied cDNA or gDNA.

There are 17 residues in the CDR3. Germline lookup yields CDR1 SGHAT and CDR2 FQNNGV. V was pared by 7 bases and J by 6 bases, with 15 bases of the junction left unmatched. Authors' analysis steps: Nucleated cell number was recorded as an estimate derived from reference gene primer amplification. The protocol was immunoSEQ multiplex PCR, while the TCRdb copy is restricted to in-frame clones and leaves out a portion. Clone size and V and J calls were adopted from that table, with D and trimming inferred from the DNA. Of about 230,000 clones in the sample, 70% to 90% were seen once. This clone occurred once.

The sequence was obtained from a woman aged 70-85 years with active or convalescent COVID-19. The chain links TRBV11-2 to TRBJ2-2, with 9 bases identical to TRBD2. The sequenced material came from peripheral blood. The CDR3 reads CASTKLIGGRVSGELFF. The CDR3 coding sequence is TGTGCCAGCACCAAGCTTATTGGCGGGAGGGTCTCCGGGGAGCTGTTTTTT.